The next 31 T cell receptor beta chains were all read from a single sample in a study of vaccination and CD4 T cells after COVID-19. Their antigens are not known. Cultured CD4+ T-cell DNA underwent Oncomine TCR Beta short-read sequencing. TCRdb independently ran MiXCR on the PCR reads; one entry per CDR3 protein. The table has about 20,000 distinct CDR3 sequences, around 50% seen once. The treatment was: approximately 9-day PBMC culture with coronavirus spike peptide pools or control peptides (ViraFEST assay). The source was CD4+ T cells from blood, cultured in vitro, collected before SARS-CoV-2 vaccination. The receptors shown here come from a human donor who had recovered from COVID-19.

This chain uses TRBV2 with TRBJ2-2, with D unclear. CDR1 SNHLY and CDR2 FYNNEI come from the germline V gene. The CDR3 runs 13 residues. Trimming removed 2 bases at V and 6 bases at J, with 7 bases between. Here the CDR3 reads CASSESVPGELFF. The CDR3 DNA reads TGTGCCAGCAGTGAATCGGTACCCGGGGAGCTGTTTTTT.

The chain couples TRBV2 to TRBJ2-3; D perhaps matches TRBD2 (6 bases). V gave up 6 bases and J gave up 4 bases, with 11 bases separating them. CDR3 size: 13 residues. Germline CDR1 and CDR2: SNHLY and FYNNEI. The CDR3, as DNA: TGTGCCAGCAGCGGAGGGGACGCAGATACGCAGTATTTT. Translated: CASSGGDADTQYF.

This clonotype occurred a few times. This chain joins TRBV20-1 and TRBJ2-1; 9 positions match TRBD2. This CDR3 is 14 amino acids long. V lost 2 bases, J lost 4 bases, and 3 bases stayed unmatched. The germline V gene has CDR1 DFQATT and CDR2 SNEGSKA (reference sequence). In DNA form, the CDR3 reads TGCAGTGCTAGACCGACTAGCGGATACAATGAGCAGTTCTTC. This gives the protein CSARPTSGYNEQFF.

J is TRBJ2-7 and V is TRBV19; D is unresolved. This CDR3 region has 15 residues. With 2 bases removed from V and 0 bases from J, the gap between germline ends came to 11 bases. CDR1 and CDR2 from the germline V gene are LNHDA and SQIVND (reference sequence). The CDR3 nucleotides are TGTGCCAGTAGTATAAGTTCTGGTCCCTCCTACGAGCAGTACTTC. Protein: CASSISSGPSYEQYF.

Written as DNA, the CDR3 is TGCAGTGCTAGGAGGGTCATCGGGCTTTCGACCGGGGAGCTGTTTTTT. It codes for CSARRVIGLSTGELFF. The chain links TRBV20-1 to TRBJ2-2; D is possibly TRBD2 (5 bases). CDR3 length: 16 amino acids. Germline V gene lookup returns CDR1 DFQATT and CDR2 SNEGSKA (reference sequence). V lost 3 bases and J 5 bases, leaving 19 bases between the germline ends.

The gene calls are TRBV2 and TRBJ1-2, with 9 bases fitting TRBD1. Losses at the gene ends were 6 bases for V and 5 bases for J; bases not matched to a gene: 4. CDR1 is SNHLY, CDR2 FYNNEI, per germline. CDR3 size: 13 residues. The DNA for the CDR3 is TGTGCCAGCAGCCTCGACAGGGGGTATGGCTACACCTTC. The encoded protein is CASSLDRGYGYTF. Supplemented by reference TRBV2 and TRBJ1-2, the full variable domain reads EPEVTQTPSHQVTQMGQEVILRCVPISNHLYFYWYRQILGQKVEFLVSFYNNEISEKSEIFDDQFSVERPDGSNFTLKIRSTKLEDSAMYFCASSLDRGYGYTFGSGTRLTVV.

In DNA, the CDR3 is TGTGCCAGCCGTCTGGCGGACAATGAGCAGTTCTTC. It specifies CASRLADNEQFF. The rearrangement uses TRBV12-3 or TRBV12-4 and TRBJ2-1; D is unclear. CDR3 length: 12 amino acids. V shed 8 bases and J shed 5 bases, with 10 bases lying between them.

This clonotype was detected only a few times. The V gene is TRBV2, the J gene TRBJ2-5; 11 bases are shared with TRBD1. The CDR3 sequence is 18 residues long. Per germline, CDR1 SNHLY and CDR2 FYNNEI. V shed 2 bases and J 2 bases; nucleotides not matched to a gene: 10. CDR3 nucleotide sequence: TGTGCCAGCAGTGAACCATACTGGACAGGGGGCCTTCAAGAGACCCAGTACTTC. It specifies CASSEPYWTGGLQETQYF.

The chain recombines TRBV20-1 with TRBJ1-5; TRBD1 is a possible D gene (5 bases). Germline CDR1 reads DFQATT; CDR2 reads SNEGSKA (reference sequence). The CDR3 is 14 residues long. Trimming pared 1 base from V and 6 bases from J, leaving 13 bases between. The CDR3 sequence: CSARVAGEGQPQHF. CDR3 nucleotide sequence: TGCAGTGCTAGAGTAGCGGGGGAAGGTCAGCCCCAGCATTTT.

In nucleotides, the CDR3 is TGTGCCAGCAGTGCCGGGATCCTAAAAGCTTTCTTT. Translated: CASSAGILKAFF. The chain has TRBV12-3 or TRBV12-4 and TRBJ1-1; unclear D gene. Trimming took 5 bases from V and 9 from J, leaving 13 bases between them. CDR3 length: 12 residues.

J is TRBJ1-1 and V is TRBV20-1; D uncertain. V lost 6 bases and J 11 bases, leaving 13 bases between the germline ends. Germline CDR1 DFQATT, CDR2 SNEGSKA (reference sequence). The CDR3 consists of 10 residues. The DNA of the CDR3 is TGCAGTGCCCTAAGAGATGGGGCTTTCTTT. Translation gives CSALRDGAFF.

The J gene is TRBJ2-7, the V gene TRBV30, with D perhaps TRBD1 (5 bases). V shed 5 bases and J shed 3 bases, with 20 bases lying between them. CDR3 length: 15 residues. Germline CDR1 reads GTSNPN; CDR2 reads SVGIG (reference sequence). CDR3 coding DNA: TGTGCCTGGTCGATCCGGAAGGGGCCACACTACGAGCAGTACTTC. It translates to CAWSIRKGPHYEQYF.

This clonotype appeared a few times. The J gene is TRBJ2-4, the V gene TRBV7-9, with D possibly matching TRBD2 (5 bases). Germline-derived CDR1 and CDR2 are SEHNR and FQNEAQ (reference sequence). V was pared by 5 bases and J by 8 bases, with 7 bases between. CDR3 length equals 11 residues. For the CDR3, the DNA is TGTGCCAGCAGCCGGGGAGACATTCAGTACTTC. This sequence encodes CASSRGDIQYF.

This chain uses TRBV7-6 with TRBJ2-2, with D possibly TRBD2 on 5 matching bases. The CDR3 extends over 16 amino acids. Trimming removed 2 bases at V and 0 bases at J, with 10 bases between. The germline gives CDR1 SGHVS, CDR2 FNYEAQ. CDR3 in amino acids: CASSLRSDSNTGELFF. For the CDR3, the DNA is TGTGCCAGCAGCTTACGGTCGGACTCGAACACCGGGGAGCTGTTTTTT.

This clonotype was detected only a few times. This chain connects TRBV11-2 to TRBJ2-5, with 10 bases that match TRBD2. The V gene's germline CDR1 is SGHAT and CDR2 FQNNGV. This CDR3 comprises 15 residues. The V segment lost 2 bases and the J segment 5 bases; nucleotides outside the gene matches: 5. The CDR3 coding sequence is TGTGCCAGCAGCTTACGGCTAGCGGGAGATGAGACCCAGTACTTC. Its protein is CASSLRLAGDETQYF.

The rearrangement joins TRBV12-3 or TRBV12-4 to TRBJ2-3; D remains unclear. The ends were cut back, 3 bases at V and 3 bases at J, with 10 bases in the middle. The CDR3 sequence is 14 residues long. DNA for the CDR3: TGTGCCAGCAGTTTGGCTACAGCGACAGATACGCAGTATTTT. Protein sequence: CASSLATATDTQYF.

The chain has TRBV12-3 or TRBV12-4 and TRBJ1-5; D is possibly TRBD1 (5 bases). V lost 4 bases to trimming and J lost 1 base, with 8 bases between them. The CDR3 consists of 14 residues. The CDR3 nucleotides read TGTGCCAGCAGTTGGCAGGGCAGCAATCAGCCCCAGCATTTT. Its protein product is CASSWQGSNQPQHF.

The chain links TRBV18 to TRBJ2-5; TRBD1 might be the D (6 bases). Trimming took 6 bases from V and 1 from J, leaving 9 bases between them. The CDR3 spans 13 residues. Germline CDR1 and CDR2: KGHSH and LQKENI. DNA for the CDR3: TGTGCCAGCTCTGGACAGCCCCAAGAGACCCAGTACTTC. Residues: CASSGQPQETQYF.

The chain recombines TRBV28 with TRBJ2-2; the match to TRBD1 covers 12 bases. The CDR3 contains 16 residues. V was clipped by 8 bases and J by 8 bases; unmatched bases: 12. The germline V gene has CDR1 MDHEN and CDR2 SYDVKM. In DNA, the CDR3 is TGTGCCAGCCAGGGGACAGGGGGCGCTCGGGGTGGGGAGCTGTTTTTT. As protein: CASQGTGGARGGELFF.

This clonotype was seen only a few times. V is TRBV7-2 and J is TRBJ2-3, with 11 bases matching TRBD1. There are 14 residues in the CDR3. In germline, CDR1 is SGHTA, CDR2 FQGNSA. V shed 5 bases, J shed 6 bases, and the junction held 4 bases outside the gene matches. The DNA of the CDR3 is TGTGCCAGCAGCAACCGGGACAGGGGGGATACGCAGTATTTT. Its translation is CASSNRDRGDTQYF.

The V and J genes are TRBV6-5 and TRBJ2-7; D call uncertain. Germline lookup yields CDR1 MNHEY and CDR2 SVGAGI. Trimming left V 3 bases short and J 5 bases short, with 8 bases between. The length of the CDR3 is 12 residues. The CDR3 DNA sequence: TGTGCCAGCAGTTATGTTCGAGACGAGCAGTACTTC. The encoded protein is CASSYVRDEQYF.

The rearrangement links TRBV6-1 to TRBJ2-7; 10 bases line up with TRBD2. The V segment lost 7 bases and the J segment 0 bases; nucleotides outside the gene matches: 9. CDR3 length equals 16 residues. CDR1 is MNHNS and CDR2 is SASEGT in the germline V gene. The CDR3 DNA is TGTGCCAGCACTCCGGGACTAGCGATGAGCTCCTACGAGCAGTACTTC. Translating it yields CASTPGLAMSSYEQYF.

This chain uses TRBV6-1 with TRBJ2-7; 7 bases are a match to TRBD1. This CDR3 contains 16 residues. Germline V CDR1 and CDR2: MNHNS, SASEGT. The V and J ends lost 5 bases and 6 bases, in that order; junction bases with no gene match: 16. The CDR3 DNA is TGTGCCAGCAGTCCCCAGGACAGGACGGTCGCTGGCGAGCAGTACTTC. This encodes CASSPQDRTVAGEQYF.

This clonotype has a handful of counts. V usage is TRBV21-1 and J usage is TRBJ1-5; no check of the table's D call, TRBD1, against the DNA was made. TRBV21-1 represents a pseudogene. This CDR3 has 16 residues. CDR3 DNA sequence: TGTGCCAGCACTGCAGGGTGCTATATGAGCAATCAGCCCCAGCATTTT. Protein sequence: CASTAGCYMSNQPQHF.

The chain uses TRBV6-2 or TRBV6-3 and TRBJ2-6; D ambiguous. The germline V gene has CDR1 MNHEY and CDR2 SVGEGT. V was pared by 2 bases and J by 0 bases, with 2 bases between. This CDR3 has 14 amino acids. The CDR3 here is CASSYSSGANVLTF. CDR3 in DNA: TGTGCCAGCAGTTACAGCTCTGGGGCCAACGTCCTGACTTTC.

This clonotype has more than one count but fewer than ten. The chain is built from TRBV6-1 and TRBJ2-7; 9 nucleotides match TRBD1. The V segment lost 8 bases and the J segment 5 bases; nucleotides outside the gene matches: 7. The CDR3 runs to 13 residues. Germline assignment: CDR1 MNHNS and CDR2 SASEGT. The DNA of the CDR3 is TGTGCCAGCTACAGGGACAGGGAAAACGAGCAGTACTTC. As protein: CASYRDRENEQYF.

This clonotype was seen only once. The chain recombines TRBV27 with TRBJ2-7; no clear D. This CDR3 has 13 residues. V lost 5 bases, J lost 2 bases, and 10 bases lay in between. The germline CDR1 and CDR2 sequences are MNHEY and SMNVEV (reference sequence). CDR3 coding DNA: TGTGCCAGCAGTCCCGACCGGGCCTACGAGCAGTACTTC. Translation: CASSPDRAYEQYF.

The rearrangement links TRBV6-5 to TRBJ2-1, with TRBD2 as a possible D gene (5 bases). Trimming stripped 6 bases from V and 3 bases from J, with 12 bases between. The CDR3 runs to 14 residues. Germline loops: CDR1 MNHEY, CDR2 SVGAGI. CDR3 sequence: CASSYDGVYNEQFF. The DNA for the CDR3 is TGTGCCAGCAGCTACGACGGGGTCTACAATGAGCAGTTCTTC.

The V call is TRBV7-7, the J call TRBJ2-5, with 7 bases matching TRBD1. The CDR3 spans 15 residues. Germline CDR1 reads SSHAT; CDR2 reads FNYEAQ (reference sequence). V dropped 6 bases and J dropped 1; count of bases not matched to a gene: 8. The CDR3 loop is CASSQTGWAQETQYF. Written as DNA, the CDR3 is TGTGCCAGCAGTCAGACAGGGTGGGCCCAAGAGACCCAGTACTTC.

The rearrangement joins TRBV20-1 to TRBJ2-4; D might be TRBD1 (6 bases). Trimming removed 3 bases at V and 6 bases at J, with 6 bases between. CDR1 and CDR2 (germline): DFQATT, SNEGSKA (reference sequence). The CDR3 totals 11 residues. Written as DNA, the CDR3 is TGCAGTGCTAGGGACAGAAACATTCAGTACTTC. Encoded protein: CSARDRNIQYF.

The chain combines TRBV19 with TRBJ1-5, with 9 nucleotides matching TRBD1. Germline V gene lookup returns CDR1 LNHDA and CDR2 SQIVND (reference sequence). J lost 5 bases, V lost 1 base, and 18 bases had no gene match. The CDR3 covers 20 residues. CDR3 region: CASSIAAPLGRTGAHQPQHF. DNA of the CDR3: TGTGCCAGTAGTATAGCGGCCCCTTTAGGAAGGACAGGGGCTCATCAGCCCCAGCATTTT.